The clone carrying this T cell receptor beta chain was counted once. The junction and the germline gene differ at one end; a read error may be behind it. The assay was immunoSEQ multiplex PCR, and TCRdb's table has in-frame clones only and misses some. Here the sample spans 9,000 to 13,000 clones, 70% to 90% being singletons. In germline, CDR1 is SGDLS, CDR2 YYNGEE. The CDR3 extends over 16 amino acids. The entry originates in a study of T cell repertoires in ileal Crohn's disease. The time point: neoterminal ileum biopsy at postoperative endoscopy, about 6 months after surgery. Sequencing input: ileal tissue. This rearrangement joins TRBV9 to TRBJ2-7; 8 nucleotides match TRBD1. This sequence was found in an adult with Crohn's disease. The CDR3 reads CVSSRLGTGVSYEQYF. In DNA, the CDR3 is TGTGTCAGCAGCAGACTCGGGACAGGTGTTTCCTACGAGCAGTACTTC.